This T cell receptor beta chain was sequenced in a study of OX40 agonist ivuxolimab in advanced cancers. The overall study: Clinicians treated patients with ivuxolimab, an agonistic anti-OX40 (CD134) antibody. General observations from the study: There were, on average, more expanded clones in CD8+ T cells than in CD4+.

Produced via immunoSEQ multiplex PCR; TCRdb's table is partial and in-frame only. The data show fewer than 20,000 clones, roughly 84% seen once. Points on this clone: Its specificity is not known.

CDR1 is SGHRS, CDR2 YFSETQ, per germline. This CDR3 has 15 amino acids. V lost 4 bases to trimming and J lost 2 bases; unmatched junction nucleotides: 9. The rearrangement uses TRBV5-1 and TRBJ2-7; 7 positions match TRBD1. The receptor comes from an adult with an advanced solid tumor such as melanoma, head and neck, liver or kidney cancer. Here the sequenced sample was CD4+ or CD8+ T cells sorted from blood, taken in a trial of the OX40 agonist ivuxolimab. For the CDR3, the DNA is TGCGCCAGCAGCAGTCTGGGGACAGCAACCTACGAGCAGTACTTC. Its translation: CASSSLGTATYEQYF.